The sequence of this T cell receptor (beta chain) was determined in a study of Graves' ophthalmopathy and Graves' hyperthyroidism. V lost 3 bases, J lost 4 bases, and 11 bases stayed unmatched. The CDR3 runs to 16 residues. Amplifying from RNA transcripts, the study obtained TCR beta CDR3 regions. In the first round, RT-PCR was carried out with HTBI primers, and a multiplex PCR formed the second round. TCRdb ran MiXCR on the multiplex PCR reads and lists one entry per CDR3 protein. Of hundreds of thousands of distinct CDR3 sequences in the sample, roughly 21% were seen once. Hyperthyroidism counted as stable given no ophthalmopathy within 18 months of follow-up. A volume of over 9 ml of fresh peripheral blood supplied the PBMCs.

This chain connects TRBV12-3 or TRBV12-4 to TRBJ1-1; TRBD1 agrees at 7 bases. This TCR was sampled from a woman younger than 35 with stable Graves' hyperthyroidism. Material for sequencing was peripheral blood. The CDR3 loop is CASSLNRDSTGTEAFF. CDR3 in DNA: TGTGCCAGCAGTTTGAATAGGGACAGTACGGGCACTGAAGCTTTCTTT.